The 4 T cell receptor beta chains below were found in one sample sequenced in a study of T cells and copy number aberrations in small-cell lung cancer. Here immunoSEQ multiplex PCR was the method, and the copy in TCRdb shows in-frame clones only, minus some. The sample records some 520 clones, 96% being singletons. Material for sequencing was tumor tissue. The receptor source for this set is a man aged 50 to 59 with small cell lung cancer.

The count of this clone is one. V usage is TRBV10-3 and J usage is TRBJ2-3; TRBD2 aligns across 13 bases. J gave up 0 bases and V 11 bases, and 14 bases lay outside the gene matches. This CDR3 region has 18 residues. Per the germline V gene, CDR1 is ENHRY and CDR2 is SYGVKD. The CDR3 DNA reads TGTGCCCCCCGGAGGGGACTAGCGGGATGCCCTAGCACAGATACGCAGTATTTT. Residues: CAPRRGLAGCPSTDTQYF.

This chain links TRBV6-1 with TRBJ2-7; the match to TRBD2 covers 7 bases. The germline gives CDR1 MNHNS, CDR2 SASEGT. The CDR3 sequence is 13 residues long. Trimming at V came to 7 bases and at J to 3 bases, leaving 6 bases not matched to a gene. The CDR3 loop reads CASIGTNFYEQYF. The CDR3 nucleotides read TGTGCCAGCATCGGGACTAACTTCTACGAGCAGTACTTC.

The V gene is TRBV7-9, the J gene TRBJ2-7, with 7 bases matching TRBD2. CDR1 and CDR2 from the germline V gene are SEHNR and FQNEAQ (reference sequence). Unmatched junction bases numbered 5, after V lost 5 bases and J lost 4 bases. This CDR3 has 13 amino acids. CDR3 bases: TGTGCCAGCAGCGGGAGGGCTCGGTACGAGCAGTACTTC. Its translation is CASSGRARYEQYF.

The J gene is TRBJ2-5, the V gene TRBV13; weak D call: TRBD1 (6 bases). V was cut by 3 bases and J by 7 bases, with 12 bases left in between. The germline CDR1 and CDR2 sequences are PRHDT and FYEKMQ (reference sequence). The CDR3 spans 13 residues. The CDR3 here is CASSFTGSVTQYF. DNA for the CDR3: TGTGCCAGCAGCTTTACAGGGTCCGTGACCCAGTACTTC. Variable domain in full (rest from reference TRBV13 and TRBJ2-5): AAGVIQSPRHLIKEKRETATLKCYPIPRHDTVYWYQQGPGQDPQFLISFYEKMQSDKGSIPDRFSAQQFSDYHSELNMSSLELGDSALYFCASSFTGSVTQYFGPGTRLLVL.